This T cell receptor beta chain derives from a study of T cells in women clearing cervical HPV infection. Worth noting for this clone: The read is 3 residues too short to cover the CDR3 end, so that end is filled in from the germline J gene.

Only in-frame clones appear in the TCRdb table, and some are missing; sequencing was by immunoSEQ multiplex PCR. This repertoire comprises more than 45,000 clones; its ten largest clones make up 1.5% to 2%. The CDR3 runs to 15 residues. CDR1 and CDR2 from the germline V gene are DFQATT and SNEGSKA (reference sequence). Trimming shortened V by 3 bases and J by 2 bases, and 17 bases separated the two germline ends. Sequenced material: blood buffy coat. V and J are TRBV20-1 and TRBJ2-7, with D possibly matching TRBD1 (5 bases). The TCR sequence derives from a woman between 18 and 70 years old with a cervical HPV16 infection that either progressed to CIN3+ or cleared (not recorded which). CDR3: CSASLTETLPYEQYF. CDR3 DNA (partial): TGCAGTGCTAGCTTGACAGAGACTCTCCCCTACGAG.